This T cell receptor (beta chain) comes out of a study of shared clonotypes between healthy human individuals (dated by TCRdb to 2018 to 2021). Background for the entire study: Three men and a couple of women, aged 18 to 49 years, made up the cohort. For each donor, CD4 naive and CD4 memory were each run on three plates, CD8 naive on two plates, and CD8 memory on one plate. The study deeply sequenced blood TCR repertoires of several healthy adults to estimate repertoire size and the extent of clonotype sharing between individuals. To increase sequencing depth and limit assay-specific biases, TCR repertoire library preparation and sequencing were carried out by different laboratories using diverse techniques. Leukapheresis yielded between about 0.85 and 10 billion PBMCs per donor. What the research found in general, with its limitations: Incomplete sequencing was indicated by rarefaction of sorted-subset datasets, despite the large sequencing depth. Naive subsets generally had larger estimated clonotype richness than memory subsets did. Sampling was restricted to blood, and TCR repertoires in tissue are likely to differ from TCR repertoires in blood. Approximately 5% of naive CD4, around 3.5% of naive CD8, about 2.1% of memory CD4, and less than 0.45% of memory CD8 clonotypes were shared across several donors. Pairwise subsampling indicated that sequencing depth was expected to affect the degree of clonotype sharing among donors. The genetic and exposure-history diversity represented was limited by the small number of donors. Compared with non-shared clonotypes, the clonotypes found in all four sorted-subset donors had higher generation probabilities.

CD8 naive samples were CD45RO-negative cells positively selected for CCR7, giving a CD45RA+CCR7+ population that excluded TemRA cells. Healthy HIV-negative adults with no recently reported acute infections or vaccinations were included as donors. Every donor was a Caucasian adult living in Nashville, Tennessee, USA. After blood collection by leukapheresis, PBMCs were isolated using Ficoll-Histopaque density gradient centrifugation and then cryopreserved in the vapor phase of liquid nitrogen. Analytical flow cytometry was used to check the purity and quantity of each magnetically sorted T cell population. Genomic DNA was isolated from every sorted fraction and measured by UV absorbance on a Nanodrop 2000c. Cut back by 6 bases and 0 bases, the V and J ends lie 11 bases apart. The CDR3 spans 14 residues, from the cysteine through the phenylalanine. Just the 42-base CDR3 DNA is kept, in frame starting at base 1. The germline V gene sets CDR1 to MDHEN and CDR2 to SYDVKM.

Note on this clone: It lacks a known antigen. Per-base quality was not reported, and no clone a single base away is much larger than it.

Using the deep immunoSEQ assay, TCR CDR3 regions were amplified from genomic DNA by multiplex PCR. For each cell subset, the extracted genomic DNA was distributed evenly across all wells of several immunoSEQ 96-well plates, and each plate served as one replicate. For sorted subsets, each replicate PCR was loaded with about 200 ng genomic DNA, equivalent to some 27,000 T cell genomes. The purified libraries were quantified using a Qubit 3.0 fluorometer, sized with a Bioanalyzer 2100, and then quantified again using the KAPA Library Quantification kit. Each immunoSEQ 96-well plate was sequenced on its own single-read 150-cycle Illumina NextSeq 550 flow cell. The study's processing was this. Because the immunoSEQ output included only junctional sequences and no quality scores, the filtering could not be the same as the filtering used for full-length reads. Sequences were annotated with PyIR, a Python wrapper for IgBLAST v1.9, using IMGT germline references to assign V/J genes and CDR3. Reads were filtered out if the reads had weak V/J assignments (E-value above 1e-6), no CDR3, stop codons, out-of-frame junctions, or ambiguous translated residues. V3J clonotypes were defined as sequences sharing the same inferred V gene, J gene, and CDR3 amino acid sequence. The percentage overlap between two repertoires was calculated by dividing the number of shared unique clonotypes by the size of the smaller repertoire. RTK rarefaction, the Chao1 estimator, and Recon v2.1 estimates of unobserved clonotypes were used to assess repertoire richness. For all TCRbeta clonotypes obtained by the gDNA method from a few donors, generation probabilities were computed with OLGA. In its TCRdb copy, this immuneACCESS table keeps in-frame sequences only and misses some clones. Where compared with another copy, unresolved V genes explain less than half of these, and the others have no known cause. The DNA was the basis for D and trimming; V, J and clone size are from that table. This sample gives about 2.2 million clones in total; 93% of them show up just once. Around 1.8% of the sample rests with the top ten.

This TCR was recovered from a man younger than 35 in good health. Some clones in this sample may be carry-over from other donors' samples. The sequencing input was naive CD8+ T cells from PBMCs. In light of the paper, this sample's cell subset or site label describes: CD45RA+CCR7+. Recombination joined TRBV28 with TRBJ2-5; the D gene is unclear. The CDR3 has the sequence CASRLPRNQETQYF. The DNA sequence follows: TGTGCCAGCAGACTCCCCAGAAACCAAGAGACCCAGTACTTC.